This T cell receptor beta chain was sequenced in a study of T cell changes during pregnancy in multiple sclerosis. Germline values: CDR1 SGDLS, CDR2 YYNGEE. The CDR3 extends over 15 amino acids. Trimming pared 0 bases from V and 10 bases from J, leaving 17 bases between. The repertoire was sequenced with immunoSEQ multiplex PCR; TCRdb's copy has only in-frame clones and lacks some. The table has 91,000 or so clones, 93% seen once. The chain is built from TRBV9 and TRBJ2-1; maybe TRBD2 (6 bases). The clonotype comes from a female donor with multiple sclerosis, enrolled in a pregnancy study. The source material was peripheral blood, sampled after pregnancy. CDR3 in DNA: TGTGCCAGCAGCGTAGCTCGGGAGCTAGCTCGGGAGCAGTTCTTC. This encodes CASSVARELAREQFF.